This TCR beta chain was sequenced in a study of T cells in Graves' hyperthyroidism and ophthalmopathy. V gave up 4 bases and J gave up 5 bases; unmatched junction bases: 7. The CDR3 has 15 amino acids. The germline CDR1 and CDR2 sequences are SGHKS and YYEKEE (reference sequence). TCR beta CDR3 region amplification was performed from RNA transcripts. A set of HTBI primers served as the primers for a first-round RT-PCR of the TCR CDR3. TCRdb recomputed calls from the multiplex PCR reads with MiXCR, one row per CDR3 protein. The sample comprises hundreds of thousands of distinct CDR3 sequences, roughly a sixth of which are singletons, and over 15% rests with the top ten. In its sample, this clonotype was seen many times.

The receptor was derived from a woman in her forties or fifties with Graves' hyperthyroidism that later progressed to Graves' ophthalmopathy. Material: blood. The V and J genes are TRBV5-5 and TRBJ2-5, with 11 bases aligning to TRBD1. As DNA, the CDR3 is TGTGCCAGCAGCGGGAGGACAGGGGGCGCGGAGACCCAGTACTTC. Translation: CASSGRTGGAETQYF.